The rows below give T cell receptor beta chains drawn from one sample of a study of T cells in Graves' hyperthyroidism and ophthalmopathy. A single record per CDR3 protein comes from TCRdb applying MiXCR to the multiplex PCR reads. The sample carries approximately 700,000 distinct CDR3 sequences, around 15% recorded once. Material: blood. The receptors shown here come from a man aged 18 to 30 with Graves' hyperthyroidism. Both conserved end residues are trimmed from each CDR3. Each record gives: J gene, D gene, clone size, V gene, CDR3 protein. The D gene is left open where the match is weak. A clone size is listed for some rows: how often the clone was seen (once, few, many), or a class if it is expanded.

TRBJ2-1 NA many TRBV18 ASSPTITYNEQF
TRBJ1-2 NA few TRBV30 AWSHRGVASFYGYT
TRBJ2-1 TRBD2 few TRBV4-1 ASSQDGAGGGEQF
TRBJ2-7 TRBD1 many TRBV2 ASQGQGGTGEQY
TRBJ1-2 TRBD1 few TRBV4-2 ASSPGDREGYGYT
TRBJ2-7 NA many TRBV27 ASSGTPGPYEQY
TRBJ2-7 NA many TRBV29-1 SVGHGAYEQY
TRBJ2-7 TRBD2 NA TRBV7-9 ASSLEVLAGPPYEQY
TRBJ1-1 TRBD1 NA TRBV5-1 ASSARDRGYTEAF
TRBJ2-1 NA few TRBV7-2 ASSLEPGVWNEQF
TRBJ2-1 NA many TRBV5-1 ASSLAVGTGYLNEQF
TRBJ2-7 NA few TRBV15 ATSRDALGEYHEQY
TRBJ1-1 NA NA TRBV29-1 SVEGRATEAF
TRBJ2-1 NA few TRBV6-1 ASSHGTPRDEQF
TRBJ2-3 TRBD2 NA TRBV11-2 ASSSAALAGPTDTQY
TRBJ2-3 TRBD1 NA TRBV10-1 ASSESSGGLADTQY
TRBJ1-3 NA few TRBV2 ASSASDGSGNTIY
TRBJ2-7 NA NA TRBV29-1 SVEKEGGIDEQY
TRBJ1-4 TRBD1 NA TRBV24-1 ATSDPGQGGNNEKLF
TRBJ2-3 TRBD2 NA TRBV20-1 SARGPRLAGGRTDTQY
TRBJ2-1 TRBD2 NA TRBV13 ASSKLAGVNNEQF
TRBJ2-7 NA many TRBV28 ASSLRLASAYEQY
TRBJ2-3 TRBD1 NA TRBV6-2/TRBV6-3 ASSRGDRSTDTQY
TRBJ2-2 TRBD1 NA TRBV20-1 SARSGTGTNTGELF
TRBJ2-7 TRBD2 many TRBV20-1 SASRGRNYEQY
TRBJ2-7 TRBD2 NA TRBV12-3/TRBV12-4 VSSLVAGASYEQY
TRBJ1-1 NA many TRBV12-3/TRBV12-4 ASSAPGNTEAF
TRBJ2-1 NA many TRBV2 ASSAYNEQF
TRBJ2-7 NA NA TRBV29-1 SVRDPYEQY
TRBJ2-1 TRBD2 few TRBV10-3 ASTGTSGLNEQF
TRBJ2-3 NA few TRBV28 ASRLRGSGTDTQY